Sequencing of this TCR beta chain was carried out in a study of T-cell reconstitution after alpha-beta-depleted transplantation in children. This clonotype was detected a few times. Molecular barcoding with unique molecular identifiers was used for the TCRbeta library. TCRdb used MiXCR to reprocess the PCR reads, holding one entry per CDR3 protein. The table includes 490,000 or so distinct CDR3 sequences, roughly an eighth detected once. After removal of 3 bases from V and 3 bases from J, the junction contained 9 bases not matched to a gene. The CDR3 loop spans 16 amino acids. Per the germline V gene, CDR1 is SGHTA and CDR2 is FQGNSA.

This sequence originates from a human donor who donated a stem cell graft to a child with combined immunodeficiency. Specimen: PBMCs from the stem cell graft donor, collected from the stem cell graft. V and J are TRBV7-2 and TRBJ1-2, with 8 bases fitting TRBD1. DNA for the CDR3: TGTGCCAGCAGCTTTAACGGGGCAGGGGGCTACTATGGCTACACCTTC. As protein: CASSFNGAGGYYGYTF.